This is a list of T cell receptor beta chains from one sample in a study of cytomegalovirus exposure and HLA in healthy donors. Only in-frame clones appear in the TCRdb table, and some are missing; sequencing was by immunoSEQ multiplex PCR. The sample lists about 230,000 clones, over 70% occurring once. Sequenced sample: PBMCs. These receptors originate from a woman aged 55-70 years in good health and CMV-seropositive. CDR3s include the opening cysteine and the closing phenylalanine or tryptophan. D genes are given only for firm matches. Not all rows give a size; the values are once, few, many and, for expanded clones, a class.

cdr3_length: 14; clone_size: -; v_call: TRBV18; d_call: -; j_call: TRBJ2-7; cdr3_aa: CASSRDSFSYEQYF; cdr3_nt: TGTGCCAGCTCACGCGACAGCTTTTCCTACGAGCAGTACTTC
cdr3_length: 14; clone_size: -; v_call: TRBV15; d_call: -; j_call: TRBJ2-7; cdr3_aa: CATSRVTNTDEQYF; cdr3_nt: TGTGCCACCAGCAGAGTTACCAATACTGACGAGCAGTACTTC
cdr3_length: 12; clone_size: few; v_call: TRBV5-1; d_call: -; j_call: TRBJ2-7; cdr3_aa: CASSLDFYEQYF; cdr3_nt: TGCGCCAGCAGCTTGGATTTCTACGAGCAGTACTTC
cdr3_length: 15; clone_size: -; v_call: TRBV7-3; d_call: -; j_call: TRBJ1-1; cdr3_aa: CASTLPGVRNTEAFF; cdr3_nt: TGTGCCAGCACCCTCCCCGGGGTTCGGAACACTGAAGCTTTCTTT
cdr3_length: 13; clone_size: many; v_call: TRBV14; d_call: -; j_call: TRBJ1-1; cdr3_aa: CASKPGGITEAFF; cdr3_nt: TGTGCCAGCAAACCGGGAGGAATCACTGAAGCTTTCTTT
cdr3_length: 16; clone_size: -; v_call: TRBV5-1; d_call: -; j_call: TRBJ1-1; cdr3_aa: CASSPPGLSFLGRAFF; cdr3_nt: TGCGCCAGCAGCCCGCCGGGACTTTCATTTCTTGGACGAGCTTTCTTT
cdr3_length: 15; clone_size: -; v_call: TRBV9; d_call: TRBD2; j_call: TRBJ2-5; cdr3_aa: CASSSRTSWGETQYF; cdr3_nt: TGTGCCAGCAGCTCCCGGACTAGTTGGGGGGAGACCCAGTACTTC
cdr3_length: 19; clone_size: -; v_call: TRBV5-1; d_call: TRBD1; j_call: TRBJ2-3; cdr3_aa: CASSSPITGTGGFTDTQYF; cdr3_nt: TGCGCCAGCAGCTCCCCGATTACCGGGACAGGGGGTTTCACAGATACGCAGTATTTT
cdr3_length: 12; clone_size: -; v_call: TRBV4-1; d_call: -; j_call: TRBJ2-1; cdr3_aa: CASSPDGEEQFF; cdr3_nt: TGCGCCAGCAGCCCGGACGGGGAGGAGCAGTTCTTC
cdr3_length: 14; clone_size: -; v_call: TRBV27; d_call: TRBD1; j_call: TRBJ2-7; cdr3_aa: CASSPTGAVYEQYF; cdr3_nt: TGTGCCAGCAGTCCGACAGGGGCCGTTTACGAGCAGTACTTC
cdr3_length: 12; clone_size: -; v_call: TRBV5-5; d_call: -; j_call: TRBJ2-7; cdr3_aa: CASSLFRDEQYF; cdr3_nt: TGTGCCAGCAGCTTGTTCAGGGACGAGCAGTACTTC
cdr3_length: 14; clone_size: -; v_call: TRBV6-1; d_call: -; j_call: TRBJ1-1; cdr3_aa: CASTKNLREAEAFF; cdr3_nt: TGTGCCAGCACCAAGAATCTCAGGGAGGCTGAAGCTTTCTTT
cdr3_length: 14; clone_size: few; v_call: TRBV10-3; d_call: TRBD2; j_call: TRBJ2-1; cdr3_aa: CAISRASGSIEQFF; cdr3_nt: TGTGCCATCAGTCGGGCTAGCGGGAGTATAGAGCAGTTCTTC
cdr3_length: 13; clone_size: -; v_call: TRBV6-1; d_call: -; j_call: TRBJ2-7; cdr3_aa: CASSEGRAYEQYF; cdr3_nt: TGTGCCAGCAGTGAAGGGAGAGCCTACGAGCAGTACTTC
cdr3_length: 15; clone_size: -; v_call: TRBV5-4; d_call: -; j_call: TRBJ2-6; cdr3_aa: CASSSTGLEANVLTF; cdr3_nt: TGTGCCAGCAGCTCGACAGGCTTAGAGGCCAACGTCCTGACTTTC
cdr3_length: 12; clone_size: -; v_call: TRBV7-9; d_call: TRBD1; j_call: TRBJ1-2; cdr3_aa: CASSSTGVGYTF; cdr3_nt: TGTGCCAGCAGCTCGACAGGGGTGGGCTACACCTTC
cdr3_length: 17; clone_size: -; v_call: TRBV5-6; d_call: TRBD2; j_call: TRBJ2-7; cdr3_aa: CASSLAGLAGGPYEQYF; cdr3_nt: TGTGCCAGCAGCTTGGCCGGACTAGCGGGGGGACCCTACGAGCAGTACTTC
cdr3_length: 15; clone_size: -; v_call: TRBV5-1; d_call: -; j_call: TRBJ2-3; cdr3_aa: CASSLFGGVGDTQYF; cdr3_nt: TGCGCCAGCAGCTTGTTCGGGGGTGTCGGAGATACGCAGTATTTT
cdr3_length: 14; clone_size: -; v_call: TRBV28; d_call: -; j_call: TRBJ2-5; cdr3_aa: CASSTRGGAETQYF; cdr3_nt: TGTGCCAGCAGCACCCGAGGGGGGGCGGAGACCCAGTACTTC
cdr3_length: 13; clone_size: few; v_call: TRBV6-5; d_call: TRBD1; j_call: TRBJ1-3; cdr3_aa: CASNDRAGNTIYF; cdr3_nt: TGTGCCAGCAATGACAGGGCTGGAAACACCATATATTTT
cdr3_length: 15; clone_size: -; v_call: TRBV2; d_call: TRBD2; j_call: TRBJ2-2; cdr3_aa: CASSKGTSVTGELFF; cdr3_nt: TGTGCCAGCAGCAAGGGGACTAGCGTGACCGGGGAGCTGTTTTTT
cdr3_length: 14; clone_size: once; v_call: TRBV5-1; d_call: TRBD2; j_call: TRBJ2-3; cdr3_aa: CASSPGGNEDTQYF; cdr3_nt: TGCGCCAGCAGCCCCGGGGGGAACGAGGATACGCAGTATTTT
cdr3_length: 16; clone_size: -; v_call: TRBV19; d_call: -; j_call: TRBJ2-3; cdr3_aa: CASSIFGGVNTDTQYF; cdr3_nt: TGTGCCAGTAGTATTTTCGGCGGGGTTAACACAGATACGCAGTATTTT
cdr3_length: 16; clone_size: -; v_call: TRBV7-9; d_call: -; j_call: TRBJ1-1; cdr3_aa: CASSLVTDRGGTEAFF; cdr3_nt: TGTGCCAGCAGCTTAGTCACGGACCGGGGAGGGACTGAAGCTTTCTTT
cdr3_length: 13; clone_size: -; v_call: TRBV2; d_call: -; j_call: TRBJ1-1; cdr3_aa: CASSDREGTEAFF; cdr3_nt: TGTGCCAGCAGTGACAGGGAAGGAACTGAAGCTTTCTTT
cdr3_length: 14; clone_size: -; v_call: TRBV7-9; d_call: -; j_call: TRBJ1-4; cdr3_aa: CASSLDGRSEKLFF; cdr3_nt: TGTGCCAGCAGCTTAGACGGGAGGAGTGAAAAACTGTTTTTT
cdr3_length: 19; clone_size: few; v_call: TRBV5-4; d_call: TRBD2; j_call: TRBJ2-3; cdr3_aa: CASSSRTSGKGRALYTQYF; cdr3_nt: TGTGCCAGCAGCTCTCGGACTAGCGGGAAGGGACGGGCCCTTTATACGCAGTATTTT
cdr3_length: 13; clone_size: -; v_call: TRBV19; d_call: TRBD2; j_call: TRBJ2-7; cdr3_aa: CASRTSGTYEQYF; cdr3_nt: TGTGCCAGTCGGACTAGCGGGACTTACGAGCAGTACTTC
cdr3_length: 14; clone_size: -; v_call: TRBV7-9; d_call: TRBD1; j_call: TRBJ1-4; cdr3_aa: CASSFGQGDEKLFF; cdr3_nt: TGTGCCAGCAGCTTCGGACAGGGGGATGAAAAACTGTTTTTT
cdr3_length: 14; clone_size: few; v_call: TRBV19; d_call: -; j_call: TRBJ2-2; cdr3_aa: CASSIRGQSGELFF; cdr3_nt: TGTGCCAGTAGTATAAGGGGACAATCCGGGGAGCTGTTTTTT
cdr3_length: 14; clone_size: -; v_call: TRBV6-1; d_call: -; j_call: TRBJ1-1; cdr3_aa: CASSEAAWNTEAFF; cdr3_nt: TGTGCCAGCAGTGAAGCGGCTTGGAACACTGAAGCTTTCTTT
cdr3_length: 15; clone_size: -; v_call: TRBV7-2; d_call: TRBD1; j_call: TRBJ1-5; cdr3_aa: CASSRDRAGNQPQHF; cdr3_nt: TGTGCCAGCAGCCGAGACAGGGCGGGCAATCAGCCCCAGCATTTT
cdr3_length: 13; clone_size: -; v_call: TRBV6-1; d_call: -; j_call: TRBJ1-2; cdr3_aa: CASSVAGVGGYTF; cdr3_nt: TGTGCCAGCAGTGTCGCAGGGGTGGGTGGCTACACCTTC
cdr3_length: 12; clone_size: -; v_call: TRBV28; d_call: -; j_call: TRBJ1-1; cdr3_aa: CASSTGPTEAFF; cdr3_nt: TGTGCCAGCAGTACAGGGCCCACTGAAGCTTTCTTT
cdr3_length: 14; clone_size: once; v_call: TRBV28; d_call: -; j_call: TRBJ2-7; cdr3_aa: CASRREPDTYEQYF; cdr3_nt: TGTGCCAGCAGACGGGAGCCCGACACCTACGAGCAGTACTTC
cdr3_length: 16; clone_size: -; v_call: TRBV10-3; d_call: TRBD2; j_call: TRBJ2-1; cdr3_aa: CAISEYLAGSDNEQFF; cdr3_nt: TGTGCCATCAGTGAATACCTAGCGGGGAGCGACAATGAGCAGTTCTTC
cdr3_length: 15; clone_size: -; v_call: TRBV4-2; d_call: -; j_call: TRBJ1-6; cdr3_aa: CASSQGGGNVSPLHF; cdr3_nt: TGTGCCAGCAGCCAAGGGGGGGGAAATGTTTCACCCCTCCACTTT
cdr3_length: 14; clone_size: -; v_call: TRBV7-9; d_call: -; j_call: TRBJ1-1; cdr3_aa: CASSQGGAVAEAFF; cdr3_nt: TGTGCCAGCAGCCAAGGGGGTGCAGTGGCTGAAGCTTTCTTT
cdr3_length: 14; clone_size: few; v_call: TRBV5-5; d_call: -; j_call: TRBJ2-7; cdr3_aa: CASSLGSKTYEQYF; cdr3_nt: TGTGCCAGCAGCTTGGGATCTAAGACCTACGAGCAGTACTTC
cdr3_length: 16; clone_size: -; v_call: TRBV6-6; d_call: -; j_call: TRBJ1-5; cdr3_aa: CASSSLFTGINQPQHF; cdr3_nt: TGTGCCAGCAGTTCCCTTTTTACAGGTATCAATCAGCCCCAGCATTTT
cdr3_length: 15; clone_size: few; v_call: TRBV27; d_call: TRBD1; j_call: TRBJ2-1; cdr3_aa: CASSQTGQVYNEQFF; cdr3_nt: TGTGCCAGCAGTCAGACGGGACAGGTTTACAATGAGCAGTTCTTC
cdr3_length: 13; clone_size: -; v_call: TRBV29-1; d_call: -; j_call: TRBJ2-7; cdr3_aa: CSVRTGAPYEQYF; cdr3_nt: TGCAGCGTTCGGACGGGAGCCCCCTACGAGCAGTACTTC
cdr3_length: 15; clone_size: few; v_call: TRBV6-1; d_call: TRBD1; j_call: TRBJ1-2; cdr3_aa: CASRLGTESSYGYTF; cdr3_nt: TGTGCCAGCAGACTAGGGACAGAATCCTCCTATGGCTACACCTTC
cdr3_length: 15; clone_size: -; v_call: TRBV19; d_call: -; j_call: TRBJ1-5; cdr3_aa: CASSPDSIRNQPQHF; cdr3_nt: TGTGCCAGTAGTCCAGACAGTATTCGCAATCAGCCCCAGCATTTT
cdr3_length: 15; clone_size: -; v_call: TRBV7-2; d_call: TRBD1; j_call: TRBJ1-2; cdr3_aa: CASSLGGTGLYGYTF; cdr3_nt: TGTGCCAGCAGCTTAGGAGGGACAGGGTTATATGGCTACACCTTC
cdr3_length: 15; clone_size: -; v_call: TRBV6-1; d_call: -; j_call: TRBJ1-4; cdr3_aa: CASSEVRGASEKLFF; cdr3_nt: TGTGCCAGCAGTGAAGTTAGGGGCGCATCCGAAAAACTGTTTTTT
cdr3_length: 11; clone_size: -; v_call: TRBV2; d_call: -; j_call: TRBJ1-2; cdr3_aa: CASGFYDSNAF; cdr3_nt: TGTGCCTCCGGGTTTTATGACTCCAACGCCTTC